This paragraph covers one T cell receptor (beta chain) sequence. Its target is unknown. 5'RACE, which relied on constant-segment primers, yielded TCR alpha and TCR beta cDNA libraries carrying sample barcodes and UMIs. TCRdb re-analysed the 5' RACE reads in MiXCR, keeping a single row per CDR3 protein. The sample holds about 160,000 distinct CDR3 sequences, 31% seen once. The data originate from a study of T-cell memory formation after mild COVID-19. Study details: For the most part, TCR clusters were specific to one donor. Study-wide findings and caveats: CD4+ contracting clones were mainly CM and EM; CD8+ ones, EMRA.

The source material was PBMCs or a T cell subset sorted from them (not recorded which). This TCR was sampled from an adult woman who had mild COVID-19 (a few samples of this study predate the infection). Cell type and time point are not known.

The CDR3 DNA reads as TGTGCCAGCAGTTCGCGGACAGGGGCGAAAGGCTACACCTTC. It is translated as CASSSRTGAKGYTF. This chain uses TRBV27 with TRBJ1-2; 9 positions match TRBD1. The CDR3 runs 14 residues. The V gene end was trimmed by 4 bases and the J gene end by 8 bases; junction bases not matched to a gene: 8. Germline values: CDR1 MNHEY, CDR2 SMNVEV (reference sequence).